A selection of T cell receptor beta chains follows, all from one sample in a study of T cell responses to AZD1222 COVID-19 vaccine. Generated by immunoSEQ multiplex PCR, the TCRdb table keeps only in-frame clones and is missing some. The sample lists about 100,000 clones, roughly 88% occurring once. The sample in question was peripheral blood, obtained on day 0 of AZD1222 vaccination. These receptor sequences come from an adult in good health. Each CDR3 is given with its conserved first and last residue. Each record gives: CDR3 length, D gene, J gene, V gene, clone size, CDR3 DNA, CDR3 protein. The D gene is left open where the match is weak. Rows may omit the clone size; those that give it use once, few, many or a size class.

15 - TRBJ2-7 TRBV29-1 - TGCAGCGTATCAGCCCCCCCGGGGTATAACCACGAGCAGTACTTC CSVSAPPGYNHEQYF
16 - TRBJ2-2 TRBV10-3 - TGTGCCATCAGTTTCCTACTTTCCGGCTTCACCGGGGAGCTGTTTTTT CAISFLLSGFTGELFF
14 TRBD1 TRBJ2-2 TRBV3-1/TRBV3-2 - TGTGCCAGCAGCCAATTACAGGGGGCCGGGGAGCTGTTTTTT CASSQLQGAGELFF
12 TRBD1 TRBJ1-2 TRBV2 - TGTGCCAGCACGGGACAGGGCTATGGCTACACCTTC CASTGQGYGYTF
13 - TRBJ1-2 TRBV7-2 - TGTGCCAGCAGGCCGACAGGTCCGGTAGGCTACACCTTC CASRPTGPVGYTF
13 - TRBJ2-3 TRBV30 - TGTGCCTGGAGTGTTCGAAGGGCAGATACGCAGTATTTT CAWSVRRADTQYF
14 - TRBJ2-5 TRBV9 - TGTGCCAGCAATCGAGGGACCAGCCAAGAGACCCAGTACTTC CASNRGTSQETQYF
15 - TRBJ1-5 TRBV28 - TGTGCCAGCAGTTCGCCGGAGGGTGGCAATCAGCCCCAGCATTTT CASSSPEGGNQPQHF
16 TRBD1 TRBJ1-6 TRBV3-1/TRBV3-2 - TGTGCCAGCAGCGAACCGGGACAGCTAATTAATTCACCCCTCCACTTT CASSEPGQLINSPLHF
13 TRBD1 TRBJ2-7 TRBV28 - TGTGCCAGCAGCCCTCCTGACAGGGTGGAGCAGTACTTC CASSPPDRVEQYF
13 - TRBJ1-6 TRBV30 - TGTGCCTGGAGTGGGCAGGGGATTTCACCCCTCCACTTT CAWSGQGISPLHF
17 TRBD2 TRBJ2-3 TRBV9 few TGTGCCAGCAGCCCCTACCGGGACTACCCCCGTGGGGATACGCAGTATTTT CASSPYRDYPRGDTQYF
16 - TRBJ1-1 TRBV5-5 few TGTGCCAGCAAGCGGGGGGACCTAACCAAGAACACTGAAGCTTTCTTT CASKRGDLTKNTEAFF
15 - TRBJ1-1 TRBV11-1 once TGTGCCAGCAGCTTAGAGCGGACGTTAGACACTGAAGCTTTCTTT CASSLERTLDTEAFF
16 TRBD2 TRBJ2-1 TRBV5-1 - TGCGCCAGCAGCTTACTAGCGGGGGCTTCCTACAATGAGCAGTTCTTC CASSLLAGASYNEQFF
15 TRBD2 TRBJ2-2 TRBV10-2 few TGCGCCAGCAGTCCCAGCGGGGGGGGAACCGGGGAGCTGTTTTTT CASSPSGGGTGELFF
14 - TRBJ1-2 TRBV5-4 - TGTGCCAGCAGCTCGGGACAACTCGGCTATGGCTACACCTTC CASSSGQLGYGYTF
16 - TRBJ1-1 TRBV6-6 once TGTGCCAGCAGTTTTCAAGGAACAGGCTTGAACACTGAAGCTTTCTTT CASSFQGTGLNTEAFF
15 TRBD1 TRBJ1-6 TRBV28 - TGTGCCAGCAGTCCTACAGGGGATTCTCGATCACCCCTCCACTTT CASSPTGDSRSPLHF
13 - TRBJ1-1 TRBV7-2 - TGTGCCAGCAGCTTACGTGAGGACACTAAAGCTTTCTTT CASSLREDTKAFF
13 - TRBJ2-7 TRBV28 - TGTGCCAGCAGGGGGACGGGTACCTACGAGCAGTACTTC CASRGTGTYEQYF
14 - TRBJ2-7 TRBV12-1 few TGTGCCAGCAGCTTTGGGACACTTTACTACGAGCAGTACTTC CASSFGTLYYEQYF
17 TRBD1 TRBJ1-6 TRBV7-9 - TGTGCCAGCAGCCCCCGTCGTAGGGACAGCGATAATTCACCCCTCCACTTT CASSPRRRDSDNSPLHF
15 TRBD2 TRBJ2-1 TRBV6-4 - TGTGCCAGCAGTGAATCGAGCGGGGGGGCGAATGAGCAGTTCTTC CASSESSGGANEQFF
14 - TRBJ2-7 TRBV7-9 - TGTGCCAGCAGCTTAGTAGAAGGGAGATACGAGCAGTACTTC CASSLVEGRYEQYF
15 - TRBJ1-1 TRBV2 - TGTGCCAGCAGAAGAGAGGGGCCGTCGAACACTGAAGCTTTCTTT CASRREGPSNTEAFF
13 - TRBJ1-1 TRBV7-2 - TGTGCCAGCAGCTTAAGGAGCGGGACTGAAGCTTTCTTT CASSLRSGTEAFF
15 - TRBJ1-3 TRBV4-3 - TGCGCCAGCAGCCAAGATACGAGCTCTGGAAACACCATATATTTT CASSQDTSSGNTIYF
14 - TRBJ2-3 TRBV7-2 - TGTGCCAGCAGATACAGACTGGCCACAGATACGCAGTATTTT CASRYRLATDTQYF